Each of the 28 T cell receptor beta chains below was sequenced from the same sample in a study of TIL therapy for anti-PD-1-resistant metastatic lung cancer. Time point indicated: pre-treatment sample, taken before nivolumab and TIL therapy. The immunoSEQ assay was v3. Sequenced by immunoSEQ multiplex PCR; TCRdb stores in-frame clones only, minus some. The profile shows around 20,000 clones, 60% to 80% of them singletons. The sequences come from blood, collected at baseline. Every receptor here comes from a person aged 25-79 years with non-small cell lung cancer.

V gene TRBV28 combines with J gene TRBJ2-7, with unresolved D. Trimming took 6 bases from V and 0 from J, leaving 6 bases between them. CDR1 is MDHEN, CDR2 SYDVKM, per germline. CDR3 length: 12 amino acids. The CDR3 region is CASRVSSYEQYF. The CDR3 DNA reads TGTGCCAGCAGGGTAAGCTCCTACGAGCAGTACTTC.

This clone was found a few times. The rearrangement links TRBV30 to TRBJ2-2; no firm D call. V was trimmed by 2 bases and J by 1 base, leaving 5 bases between them. CDR1 is GTSNPN and CDR2 is SVGIG in the germline V gene (reference sequence). This CDR3 region has 13 residues. The DNA of the CDR3 is TGTGCCTGGAGTAGACAGAACACCGGGGAGCTGTTTTTT. It specifies CAWSRQNTGELFF.

This clone was recorded a few times. The chain joins TRBV7-2 to TRBJ2-3; the match to TRBD2 covers 11 bases. The germline V gene encodes CDR1 SGHTA and CDR2 FQGNSA. The CDR3 is 15 residues long. J gave up 5 bases and V 3 bases, and 4 bases lay outside the gene matches. The CDR3 nucleotides are TGTGCCAGCAGCTTTAGCGGGGGGGCGGGAGATACGCAGTATTTT. Translating it yields CASSFSGGAGDTQYF. The full variable domain, with the rest looked up from reference TRBV7-2 and TRBJ2-3, is GAGVSQSPSNKVTEKGKDVELRCDPISGHTALYWYRQSLGQGLEFLIYFQGNSAPDKSGLPSDRFSAERTGGSVSTLTIQRTQQEDSAVYLCASSFSGGAGDTQYFGPGTRLTVL.

The J gene is TRBJ2-7, the V gene TRBV6-6; tentatively, D is TRBD1 or TRBD2 (5 bases each). Between the trimmed V and J ends, which lost 8 bases and 0 bases, there was a span of 11 bases. CDR1 and CDR2 from the germline V gene are MNHNY and SVGAGI (reference sequence). The CDR3 spans 13 residues. This CDR3 reads CASGDPNSYEQYF. The CDR3, as DNA: TGTGCCAGCGGGGACCCGAACTCCTACGAGCAGTACTTC.

The chain employs TRBV13 and TRBJ1-1; 8 nucleotides match TRBD1. V lost 5 bases, J lost 4 bases, and 6 bases stayed unmatched. CDR1 and CDR2 (germline): PRHDT, FYEKMQ (reference sequence). The CDR3 consists of 14 residues. The CDR3 here is CASSPVGQGTEAFF. CDR3 nucleotide sequence: TGTGCCAGCAGCCCCGTCGGACAGGGCACTGAAGCTTTCTTT.

V gene TRBV15 combines with J gene TRBJ1-1; no definite D call. The V gene lost 4 bases and the J gene lost 0 bases, with 6 bases spanning the gap. CDR3 length: 13 amino acids. CDR1 and CDR2 from the germline V gene are LNHNV and YYDKDF (reference sequence). CDR3 in DNA: TGTGCCACCAGCACTCCTTTGAACACTGAAGCTTTCTTT. Its translation: CATSTPLNTEAFF.

Only one count was recorded for this clone. Different DNA sequences within this sample yield the same CDR3. CDR3 sequence (DNA): TGTGCCAGCTCACTCCGGGACAGAGCTGAAGCTTTCTTT. Translated, it gives CASSLRDRAEAFF. The chain employs TRBV18 and TRBJ1-1; TRBD1 matches 7 bases. The V and J ends lost 4 bases and 6 bases, in that order; junction bases with no gene match: 5. From germline, CDR1 is KGHSH and CDR2 LQKENI. The CDR3 extends over 13 amino acids.

The J gene is TRBJ1-1, the V gene TRBV7-6; the D gene is possibly TRBD1 (6 bases). The germline V gene has CDR1 SGHVS and CDR2 FNYEAQ. The V end lost 5 bases, the J end lost 6 bases, and 19 bases lay between the germline ends. CDR3 length: 15 residues. The CDR3 loop is CASSLDSSKAAEAFF. Written as DNA, the CDR3 is TGTGCCAGCAGCCTGGACAGTTCCAAGGCCGCTGAAGCTTTCTTT.

Here the CDR3 reads CASSFPDSYEQYF. CDR3 bases: TGCGCCAGCAGCTTCCCCGACTCCTACGAGCAGTACTTC. The chain couples TRBV5-1 to TRBJ2-7; no reliable D call. Between the trimmed V and J ends, which lost 2 bases and 0 bases, there was a span of 6 bases. CDR1 SGHRS and CDR2 YFSETQ come from the germline V gene. The CDR3 spans 13 residues.

The gene calls are TRBV6-5 and TRBJ1-2; D may be TRBD1 (5 bases). The germline V gene has CDR1 MNHEY and CDR2 SVGAGI. This CDR3 is built from 10 residues. Trimming removed 6 bases from V and 8 bases from J, with 7 bases in between. The CDR3 DNA is TGTGCCAGCAGCGAGGGGGGCTACACCTTC. Its protein product is CASSEGGYTF.

The CDR3 DNA is TGTGCCAGCAGCGTAGAGTTGCAGGGGGTTGCTGGAAACACCATATATTTT. It encodes CASSVELQGVAGNTIYF. The chain carries TRBV9 and TRBJ1-3; the match to TRBD1 covers 7 bases. The CDR3 has 17 residues. With 0 bases clipped from V and 2 bases from J, the junction kept 8 bases outside the gene matches. CDR1 SGDLS and CDR2 YYNGEE come from the germline V gene.

The V and J genes are TRBV2 and TRBJ1-4, with D unresolved. Between the trimmed V and J ends, which lost 2 bases and 4 bases, there was a span of 20 bases. The CDR3 has 18 residues. Germline V gene data show CDR1 as SNHLY and CDR2 as FYNNEI. The CDR3 DNA reads as TGTGCCAGCAGTGAATCGGGCCAAGGCAGTGTGGGTAATGAAAAACTGTTTTTT. This codes for CASSESGQGSVGNEKLFF.

This rearrangement joins TRBV7-8 to TRBJ1-5; D is uncertain. Germline lookup yields CDR1 SGHVS and CDR2 FQNEAQ. This CDR3 contains 15 residues. Trimming removed 0 bases at V and 7 bases at J, with 13 bases between. For the CDR3, the DNA is TGTGCCAGCAGCTTAGCGGCGAGCCCAAGCCAGCCCCAGCATTTT. Translating gives CASSLAASPSQPQHF.

The chain joins TRBV27 to TRBJ2-5; 9 bases map to TRBD2. Germline trimming cut 2 bases from V and 7 bases from J; bases unmatched to any gene: 11. CDR1 MNHEY and CDR2 SMNVEV come from the germline V gene (reference sequence). This CDR3 spans 16 amino acids. The CDR3 reads CASSLIRRGGRVTQYF. CDR3 coding DNA: TGTGCCAGCAGTTTAATCCGGCGGGGGGGCCGGGTGACCCAGTACTTC.

V usage is TRBV21-1 and J usage is TRBJ2-1. TRBV21-1 is flagged as a pseudogene. The CDR3 is made up of 11 amino acids. The CDR3 bases are TGTGCCAGCAGCAAAGCAGGACCCTCCTTCTTC. Amino acids: CASSKAGPSFF.

The V gene is TRBV30, the J gene TRBJ1-1, with D possibly being TRBD1 (5 bases). Looked up from germline, CDR1 is GTSNPN and CDR2 is SVGIG (reference sequence). The CDR3 length is 16 residues. Trimming cost V 2 bases and J 2 bases, with 18 bases left between them. CDR3 nucleotide sequence: TGTGCCTGGAGTTTTTTCCTCGGGACGGTAAACACTGAAGCTTTCTTT. The encoded protein is CAWSFFLGTVNTEAFF.

This chain uses TRBV6-5 with TRBJ2-7, with D perhaps assigned TRBD1 or TRBD2 (5 bases each). The CDR3 has 14 amino acids. V gave up 0 bases and J gave up 5 bases, with 11 bases separating them. Germline V lookup: CDR1 MNHEY, CDR2 SVGAGI. CDR3 sequence: CASSYSGPPHEQYF. The CDR3, as DNA: TGTGCCAGCAGTTACTCGGGACCACCCCACGAGCAGTACTTC.

The count of this clone is one. This chain uses TRBV13 with TRBJ2-7, with D perhaps being TRBD1 or TRBD2 (6 bases each). The length of the CDR3 is 12 residues. Germline V lookup: CDR1 PRHDT, CDR2 FYEKMQ (reference sequence). V was clipped by 5 bases and J by 3 bases, with 8 bases between them. The DNA of the CDR3 is TGTGCCAGCAGCGGAGGGGGCTACGAGCAGTACTTC. This gives the protein CASSGGGYEQYF.

The chain links TRBV7-9 to TRBJ2-7; no definite D call. Trimming took 5 bases from V and 3 from J, leaving 8 bases between them. From germline, CDR1 is SEHNR and CDR2 FQNEAQ (reference sequence). This CDR3 is 12 amino acids long. Here the CDR3 reads CASSPTDYEQYF. In DNA form, the CDR3 reads TGTGCCAGCAGCCCTACCGACTACGAGCAGTACTTC.

This rearrangement joins TRBV19 to TRBJ1-1, with D possibly TRBD1 on 5 matching bases. CDR1 and CDR2 (germline): LNHDA, SQIVND (reference sequence). The CDR3 is 14 residues long. V was pared by 6 bases and J by 5 bases, with 16 bases between. The CDR3 is CASRAGLKGTEAFF. The CDR3 region has the DNA TGTGCCAGTAGGGCGGGTCTTAAGGGGACTGAAGCTTTCTTT.

The chain couples TRBV9 to TRBJ2-3, with D unclear. The CDR3 totals 16 residues. V lost 2 bases, J lost 2 bases, and 15 bases lay in between. The germline V gene has CDR1 SGDLS and CDR2 YYNGEE. Here the CDR3 reads CASSVYRQSDTDTQYF. DNA of the CDR3: TGTGCCAGCAGCGTTTATCGGCAGAGCGACACAGATACGCAGTATTTT.

The chain links TRBV3-1 (or the pseudogene TRBV3-2) to TRBJ1-2; TRBD1 aligns across 7 bases. Per the germline V gene, CDR1 is LGHDT and CDR2 is YNNKEL (reference sequence). V lost 4 bases, J lost 7 bases, and 9 bases stayed unmatched. This CDR3 has 14 amino acids. CDR3 loop: CASSPHEGGSGYTF. The CDR3 nucleotides read TGTGCCAGCAGCCCCCACGAAGGGGGCTCTGGCTACACCTTC.

In DNA form, the CDR3 reads TGTGCCAGCAGGGAGACAGGCTCCTCCAGCTATGGCTACACCTTC. This encodes CASRETGSSSYGYTF. V and J are TRBV28 and TRBJ1-2; possible D gene TRBD1, 6 bases. V lost 6 bases and J 4 bases, leaving 18 bases between the germline ends. This CDR3 is 15 amino acids long. Per the germline V gene, CDR1 is MDHEN and CDR2 is SYDVKM.

This clone showed up just a few times. The V call is TRBV7-8, the J call TRBJ2-7; perhaps TRBD2 as D (5 bases). This CDR3 is built from 15 residues. The V end lost 0 bases, the J end lost 3 bases, and 12 bases lay between the germline ends. In germline, CDR1 is SGHVS, CDR2 FQNEAQ. The CDR3 here is CASSLARAVLYEQYF. The DNA of the CDR3 is TGTGCCAGCAGCTTAGCGCGGGCGGTTCTCTACGAGCAGTACTTC.

The CDR3 is CASSVGVGVDKQYF. Here the CDR3 DNA reads TGTGCCAGCAGCGTAGGTGTAGGGGTCGACAAGCAGTACTTC. This chain joins TRBV9 and TRBJ2-7, with D perhaps matching TRBD1 (5 bases). Germline CDR1 and CDR2: SGDLS and YYNGEE. V was clipped by 0 bases and J by 8 bases, with 15 bases between them. The CDR3 runs 14 residues.

The chain joins TRBV6-1 to TRBJ1-2; D not certain. The germline gives CDR1 MNHNS, CDR2 SASEGT. The germline V and J ends were trimmed by 3 bases and 7 bases, with 18 bases remaining between them. The CDR3 covers 15 residues. CDR3 loop: CASSDFEGKLFGYTF. The CDR3 DNA is TGTGCCAGCAGTGATTTTGAAGGGAAACTTTTTGGCTACACCTTC.

The J gene is TRBJ1-1, the V gene TRBV5-4, with a tentative D call TRBD1 (5 bases). The CDR3 spans 16 residues. V shed 5 bases and J shed 0 bases, with 17 bases lying between them. The germline V gene has CDR1 SGHNT and CDR2 YYREEE (reference sequence). For the CDR3, the DNA is TGTGCCAGCAGGCGGGACTTTGGAACCATGAACACTGAAGCTTTCTTT. Encoded protein: CASRRDFGTMNTEAFF. Filled out from reference TRBV5-4 and TRBJ1-1, the complete variable domain reads ETGVTQSPTHLIKTRGQQVTLRCSSQSGHNTVSWYQQALGQGPQFIFQYYREEENGRGNFPPRFSGLQFPNYSSELNVNALELDDSALYLCASRRDFGTMNTEAFFGQGTRLTVV.

V gene TRBV2 combines with J gene TRBJ1-5; D uncertain. The germline V gene has CDR1 SNHLY and CDR2 FYNNEI. This CDR3 has 15 residues. V lost 5 bases and J lost 2, with 13 bases in between. The CDR3 here is CASSLQMGGNQPQHF. In nucleotides, the CDR3 is TGTGCCAGCAGTCTTCAAATGGGTGGCAATCAGCCCCAGCATTTT.